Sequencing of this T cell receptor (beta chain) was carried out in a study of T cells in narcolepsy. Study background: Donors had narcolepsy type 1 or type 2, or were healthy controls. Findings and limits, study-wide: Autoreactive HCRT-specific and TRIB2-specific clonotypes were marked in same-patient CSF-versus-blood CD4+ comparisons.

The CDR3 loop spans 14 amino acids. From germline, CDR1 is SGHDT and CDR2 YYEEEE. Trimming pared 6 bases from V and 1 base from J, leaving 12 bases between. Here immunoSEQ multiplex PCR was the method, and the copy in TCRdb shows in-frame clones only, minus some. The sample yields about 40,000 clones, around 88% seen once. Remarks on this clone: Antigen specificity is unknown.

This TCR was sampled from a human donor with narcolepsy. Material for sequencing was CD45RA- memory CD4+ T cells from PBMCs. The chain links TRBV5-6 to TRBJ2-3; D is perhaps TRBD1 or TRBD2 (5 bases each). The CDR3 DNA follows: TGTGCCAGCACACCGGGACCAGGCACAGATACGCAGTATTTT. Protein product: CASTPGPGTDTQYF.